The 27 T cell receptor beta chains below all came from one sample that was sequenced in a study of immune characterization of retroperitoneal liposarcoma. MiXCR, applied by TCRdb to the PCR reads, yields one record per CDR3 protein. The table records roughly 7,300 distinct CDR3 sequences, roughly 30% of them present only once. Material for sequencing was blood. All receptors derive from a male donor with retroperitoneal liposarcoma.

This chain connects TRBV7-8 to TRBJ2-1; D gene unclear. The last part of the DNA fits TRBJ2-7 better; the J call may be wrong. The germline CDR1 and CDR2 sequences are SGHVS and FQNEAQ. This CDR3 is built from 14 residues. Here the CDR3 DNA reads TGTGCCAGCAGCTTAGTAGAGGTCGAGGACGAGCAGTACTTC. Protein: CASSLVEVEDEQYF.

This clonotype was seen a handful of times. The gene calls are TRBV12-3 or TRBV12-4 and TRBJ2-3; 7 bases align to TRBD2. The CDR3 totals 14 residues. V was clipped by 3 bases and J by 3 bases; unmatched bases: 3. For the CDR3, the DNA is TGTGCCAGCAGTTTCGGGGGAGGGACAGATACGCAGTATTTT. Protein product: CASSFGGGTDTQYF.

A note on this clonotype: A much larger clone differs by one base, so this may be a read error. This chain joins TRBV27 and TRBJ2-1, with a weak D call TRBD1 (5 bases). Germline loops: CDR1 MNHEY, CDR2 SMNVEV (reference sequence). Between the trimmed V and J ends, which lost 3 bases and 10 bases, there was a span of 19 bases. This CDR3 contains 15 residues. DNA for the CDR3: TGTGCCAGCAGTTTGTCGACAGCAGTAACCTACGAGCAGTTCTTC. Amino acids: CASSLSTAVTYEQFF.

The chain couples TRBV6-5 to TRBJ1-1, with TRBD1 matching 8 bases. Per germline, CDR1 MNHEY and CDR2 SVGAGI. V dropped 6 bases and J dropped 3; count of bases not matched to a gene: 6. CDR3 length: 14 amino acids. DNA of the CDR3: TGTGCCAGCAGCCTCGCGACAGGGGACACTGAAGCTTTCTTT. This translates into CASSLATGDTEAFF.

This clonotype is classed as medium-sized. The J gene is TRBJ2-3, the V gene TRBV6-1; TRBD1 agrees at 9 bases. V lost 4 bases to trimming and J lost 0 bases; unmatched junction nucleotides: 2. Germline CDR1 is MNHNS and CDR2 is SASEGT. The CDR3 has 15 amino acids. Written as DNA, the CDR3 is TGTGCCAGCAGTGGGGGACAGGGAAGCACAGATACGCAGTATTTT. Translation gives CASSGGQGSTDTQYF.

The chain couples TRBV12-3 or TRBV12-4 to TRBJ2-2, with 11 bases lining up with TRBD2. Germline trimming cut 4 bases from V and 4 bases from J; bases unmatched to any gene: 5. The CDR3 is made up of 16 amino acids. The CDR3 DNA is TGTGCCAGCAGTTCAGGACTAGCGGGCGGCACCGGGGAGCTGTTTTTT. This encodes CASSSGLAGGTGELFF.

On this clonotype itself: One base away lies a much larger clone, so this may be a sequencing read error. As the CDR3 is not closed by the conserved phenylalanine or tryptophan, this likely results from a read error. The CDR3, as DNA: TGTGCCAGCAGTTTGACGGAGGGGCACGAGCAGTACTTA. This codes for CASSLTEGHEQYL. The chain has TRBV27 and TRBJ2-4; possible D gene TRBD2, 6 bases. The J call is uncertain, as TRBJ2-7 better fits the DNA end. Germline V CDR1 and CDR2: MNHEY, SMNVEV (reference sequence). The CDR3 consists of 13 residues.

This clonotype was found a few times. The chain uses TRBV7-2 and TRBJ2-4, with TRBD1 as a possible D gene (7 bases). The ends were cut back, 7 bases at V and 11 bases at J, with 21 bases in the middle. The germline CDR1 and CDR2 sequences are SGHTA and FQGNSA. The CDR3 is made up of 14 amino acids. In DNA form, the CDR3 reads TGTGCCAGCACCAGGAGGGGTACAGGGGCAGTTCAGTACTTC. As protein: CASTRRGTGAVQYF.

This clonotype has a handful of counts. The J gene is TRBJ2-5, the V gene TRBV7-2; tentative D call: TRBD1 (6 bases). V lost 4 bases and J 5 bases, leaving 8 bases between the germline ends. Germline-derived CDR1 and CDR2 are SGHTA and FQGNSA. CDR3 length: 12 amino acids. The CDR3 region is CASSYRAETQYF. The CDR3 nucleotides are TGTGCCAGCAGCTACAGGGCCGAGACCCAGTACTTC.

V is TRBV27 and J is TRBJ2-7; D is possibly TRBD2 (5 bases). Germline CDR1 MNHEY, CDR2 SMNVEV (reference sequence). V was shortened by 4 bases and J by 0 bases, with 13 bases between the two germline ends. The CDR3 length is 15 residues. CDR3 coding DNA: TGTGCCAGCAGTTCCCCGAGCGGACTCTCCTACGAGCAGTACTTC. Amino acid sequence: CASSSPSGLSYEQYF.

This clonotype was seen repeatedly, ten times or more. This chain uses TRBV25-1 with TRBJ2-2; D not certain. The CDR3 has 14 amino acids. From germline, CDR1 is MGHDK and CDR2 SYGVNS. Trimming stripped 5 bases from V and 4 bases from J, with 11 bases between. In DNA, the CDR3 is TGTGCCAGCAGTCCCCTGTGGTTCACCGGGGAGCTGTTTTTT. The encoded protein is CASSPLWFTGELFF.

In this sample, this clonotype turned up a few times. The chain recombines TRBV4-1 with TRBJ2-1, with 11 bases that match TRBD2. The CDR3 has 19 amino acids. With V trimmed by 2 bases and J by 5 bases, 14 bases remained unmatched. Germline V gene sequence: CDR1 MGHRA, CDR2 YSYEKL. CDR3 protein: CASSQTNPTLAGVDNEQFF. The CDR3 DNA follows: TGCGCCAGCAGCCAAACAAACCCTACACTAGCGGGAGTGGACAATGAGCAGTTCTTC.

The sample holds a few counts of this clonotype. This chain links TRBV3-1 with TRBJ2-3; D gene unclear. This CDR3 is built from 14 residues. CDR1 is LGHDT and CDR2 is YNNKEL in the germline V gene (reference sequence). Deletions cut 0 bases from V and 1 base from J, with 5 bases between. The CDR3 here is CASSQDHRTDTQYF. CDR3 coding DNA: TGTGCCAGCAGCCAAGATCATCGCACAGATACGCAGTATTTT.

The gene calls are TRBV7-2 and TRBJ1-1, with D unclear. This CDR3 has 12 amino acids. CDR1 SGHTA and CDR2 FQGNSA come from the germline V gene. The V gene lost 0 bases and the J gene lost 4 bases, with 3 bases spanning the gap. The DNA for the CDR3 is TGTGCCAGCAGCTTAGCCAGCACTGAAGCTTTCTTT. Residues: CASSLASTEAFF.

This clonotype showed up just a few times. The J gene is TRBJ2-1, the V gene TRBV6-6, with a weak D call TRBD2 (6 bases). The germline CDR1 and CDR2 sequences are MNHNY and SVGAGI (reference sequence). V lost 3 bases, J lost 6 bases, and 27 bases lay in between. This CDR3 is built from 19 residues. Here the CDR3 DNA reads TGTGCCAGCAGTTATTCCGGTTTTATCGTCCTAGCGCAATCCAATGAGCAGTTCTTC. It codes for CASSYSGFIVLAQSNEQFF.

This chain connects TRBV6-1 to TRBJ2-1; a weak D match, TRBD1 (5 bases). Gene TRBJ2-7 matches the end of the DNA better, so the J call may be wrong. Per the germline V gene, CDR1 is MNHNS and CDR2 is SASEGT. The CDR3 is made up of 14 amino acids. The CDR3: CASSERYDSYEQYF. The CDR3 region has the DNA TGTGCCAGCAGTGAGCGATACGACAGTTACGAGCAGTACTTC.

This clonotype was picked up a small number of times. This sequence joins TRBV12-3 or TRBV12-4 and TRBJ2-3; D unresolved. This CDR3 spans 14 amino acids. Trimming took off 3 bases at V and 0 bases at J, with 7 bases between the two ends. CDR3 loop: CASSLSSSTDTQYF. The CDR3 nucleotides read TGTGCCAGCAGTTTGTCATCTAGCACAGATACGCAGTATTTT.

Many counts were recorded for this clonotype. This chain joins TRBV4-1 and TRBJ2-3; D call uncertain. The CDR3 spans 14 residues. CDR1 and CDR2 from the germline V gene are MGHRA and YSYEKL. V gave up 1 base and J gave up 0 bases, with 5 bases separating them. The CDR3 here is CASSQVPSTDTQYF. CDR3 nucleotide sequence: TGCGCCAGCAGCCAAGTCCCAAGCACAGATACGCAGTATTTT.

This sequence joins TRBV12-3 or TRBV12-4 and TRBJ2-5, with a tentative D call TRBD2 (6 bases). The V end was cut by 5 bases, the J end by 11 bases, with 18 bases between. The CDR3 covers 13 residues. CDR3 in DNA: TGTGCCAGCAGTCCCGCGGGGTCCGGTGAGCAGTACTTC. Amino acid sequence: CASSPAGSGEQYF.

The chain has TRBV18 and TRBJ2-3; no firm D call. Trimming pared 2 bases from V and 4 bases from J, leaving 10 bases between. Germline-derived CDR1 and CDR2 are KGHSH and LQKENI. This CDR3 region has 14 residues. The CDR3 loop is CASSPGDSADTQYF. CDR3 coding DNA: TGTGCCAGCTCACCAGGAGATTCGGCAGATACGCAGTATTTT.

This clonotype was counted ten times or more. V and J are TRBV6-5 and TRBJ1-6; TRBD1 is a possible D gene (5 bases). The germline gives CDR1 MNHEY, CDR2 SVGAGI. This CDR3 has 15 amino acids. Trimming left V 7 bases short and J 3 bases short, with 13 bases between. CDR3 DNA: TGTGCCAGCAAAAGGAGACAGAGCTATAATTCACCCCTCCACTTT. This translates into CASKRRQSYNSPLHF.

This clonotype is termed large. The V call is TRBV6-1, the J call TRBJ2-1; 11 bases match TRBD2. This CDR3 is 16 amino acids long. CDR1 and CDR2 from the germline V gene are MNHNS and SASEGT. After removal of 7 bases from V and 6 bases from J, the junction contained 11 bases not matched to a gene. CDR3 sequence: CASIRVAGGPGNEQFF. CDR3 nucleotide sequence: TGTGCCAGCATTCGGGTAGCGGGAGGGCCTGGCAATGAGCAGTTCTTC.

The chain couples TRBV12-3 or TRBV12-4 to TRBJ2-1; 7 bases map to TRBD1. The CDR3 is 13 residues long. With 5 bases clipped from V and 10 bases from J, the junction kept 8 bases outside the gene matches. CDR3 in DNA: TGTGCCAGCAGTCGGGACAGAACCTACGAGCAGTTCTTC. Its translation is CASSRDRTYEQFF.

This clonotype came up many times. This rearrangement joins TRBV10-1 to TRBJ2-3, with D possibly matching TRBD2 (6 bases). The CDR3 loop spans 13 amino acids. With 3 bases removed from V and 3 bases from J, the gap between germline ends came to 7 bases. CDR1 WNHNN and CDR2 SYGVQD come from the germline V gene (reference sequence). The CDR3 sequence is CASSEAGTDTQYF. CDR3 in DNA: TGCGCCAGCAGTGAAGCGGGTACAGATACGCAGTATTTT.

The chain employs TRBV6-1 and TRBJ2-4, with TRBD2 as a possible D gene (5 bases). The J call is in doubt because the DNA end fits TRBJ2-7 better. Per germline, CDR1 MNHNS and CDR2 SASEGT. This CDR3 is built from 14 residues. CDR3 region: CASRRAVGSREQYF. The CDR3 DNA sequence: TGTGCCAGCAGAAGAGCGGTCGGTTCACGCGAGCAGTACTTC.

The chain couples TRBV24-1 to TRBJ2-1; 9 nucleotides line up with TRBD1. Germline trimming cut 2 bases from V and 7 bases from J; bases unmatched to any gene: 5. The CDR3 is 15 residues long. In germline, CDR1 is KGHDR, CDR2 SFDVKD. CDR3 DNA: TGTGCCACCAGTGATTCCGGGACAGGGTGGAATGAGCAGTTCTTC. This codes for CATSDSGTGWNEQFF.

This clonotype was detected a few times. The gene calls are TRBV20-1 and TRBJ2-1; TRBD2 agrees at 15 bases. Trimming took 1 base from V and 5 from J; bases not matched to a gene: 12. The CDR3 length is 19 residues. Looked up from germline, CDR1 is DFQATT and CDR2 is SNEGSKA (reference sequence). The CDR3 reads CSARARYGTSGRQDNEQFF. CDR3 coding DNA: TGCAGTGCTAGAGCTCGTTACGGGACTAGCGGGAGGCAGGACAATGAGCAGTTCTTC.